Included here is one T cell receptor (beta chain) sequence, with context. Its antigen is still unknown. Carried by the TCR beta cDNA libraries were unique molecular identifiers. TCRdb fed the PCR reads into MiXCR, producing one record per CDR3 protein. The profile covers approximately 150,000 distinct CDR3 sequences, with approximately 31% appearing a single time and less than 1.6% taken by the ten largest. Germline V gives CDR1 MNHEY, CDR2 SVGAGI. Trimming stripped 6 bases from V and 4 bases from J, with 12 bases between. This CDR3 is 13 amino acids long. This sample is drawn from a study of post-analysis software for immune sequencing data. Whole-study context: The patients showed relapsing-remitting, secondary progressive and progressive-relapsing multiple sclerosis courses.

General study findings and limits: Multiple sclerosis patients showed significantly lower normalized Chao1 diversity than controls did. Patients used about five TRBV segments, including TRBV5-6, TRBV5-1 and TRBV20-1, more often than controls.

The sequenced sample was blood. The chain combines TRBV6-5 with TRBJ1-1, with no clear D. The source is a girl between 5 and 17 years old with multiple sclerosis. The CDR3 protein is CASRGEESTEAFF. CDR3 DNA sequence: TGTGCCAGCAGGGGAGAGGAGTCCACTGAAGCTTTCTTT.